Detailed here is one TCR beta chain. The CDR3 is 15 amino acids. V trimming: 1 base; J trimming: 7 bases; junction bases outside the gene matches: 9. CDR1 is SGHTA and CDR2 is FQGNSA in the germline V gene. The sample is drawn from a study of blood T cells in healthy people across ages. The second PCR ran about 7 to 12 cycles with a sample-barcoded 5' primer and J-beta primers. TCRdb ran MiXCR on the 5' RACE reads and lists one entry per CDR3 protein. This table has over 1,500,000 distinct CDR3 sequences, around half appearing once. The gene calls are TRBV7-2 and TRBJ1-2; 7 bases align to TRBD1. Sequenced: blood. The origin of this receptor is a woman aged 40 to 49 in good health. The CDR3 sequence: CASSLGRQGNPGYTF. CDR3 bases: TGTGCCAGCAGCTTAGGTCGACAGGGAAACCCTGGCTACACCTTC.